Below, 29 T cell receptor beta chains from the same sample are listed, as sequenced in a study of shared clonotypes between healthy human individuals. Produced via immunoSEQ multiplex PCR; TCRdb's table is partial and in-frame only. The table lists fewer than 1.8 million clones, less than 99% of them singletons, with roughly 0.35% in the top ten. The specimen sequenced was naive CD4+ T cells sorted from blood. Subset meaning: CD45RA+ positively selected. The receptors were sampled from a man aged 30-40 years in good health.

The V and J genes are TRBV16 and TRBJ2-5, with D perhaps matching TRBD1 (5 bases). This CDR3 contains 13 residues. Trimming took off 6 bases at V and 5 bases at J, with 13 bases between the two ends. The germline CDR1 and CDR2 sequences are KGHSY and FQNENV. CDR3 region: CASSGRVRETQYF. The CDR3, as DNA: TGTGCCAGCAGTGGCAGGGTTCGGGAGACCCAGTACTTC.

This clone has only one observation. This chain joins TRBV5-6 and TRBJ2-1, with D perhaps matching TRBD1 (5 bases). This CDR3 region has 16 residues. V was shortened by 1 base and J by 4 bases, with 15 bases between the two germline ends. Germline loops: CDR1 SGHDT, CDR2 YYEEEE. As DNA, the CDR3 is TGTGCCAGCAGCTTGTATGACAGCTCTAAATACAATGAGCAGTTCTTC. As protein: CASSLYDSSKYNEQFF.

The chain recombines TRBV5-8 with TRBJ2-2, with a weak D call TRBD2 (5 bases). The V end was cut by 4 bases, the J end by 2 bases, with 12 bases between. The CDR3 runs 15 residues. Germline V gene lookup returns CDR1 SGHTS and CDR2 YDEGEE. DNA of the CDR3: TGTGCCAGCAGCCTGCTAGCATTTAACACCGGGGAGCTGTTTTTT. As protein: CASSLLAFNTGELFF.

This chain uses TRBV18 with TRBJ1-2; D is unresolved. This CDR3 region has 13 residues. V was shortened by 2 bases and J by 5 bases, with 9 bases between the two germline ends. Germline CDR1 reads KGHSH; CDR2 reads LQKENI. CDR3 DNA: TGTGCCAGCTCACCAACAAGTGCATATGGCTACACCTTC. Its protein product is CASSPTSAYGYTF.

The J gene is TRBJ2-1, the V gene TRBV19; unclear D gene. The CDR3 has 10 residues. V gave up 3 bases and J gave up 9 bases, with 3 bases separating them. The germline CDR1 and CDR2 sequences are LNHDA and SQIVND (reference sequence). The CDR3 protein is CASSMGEQFF. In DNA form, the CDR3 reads TGTGCCAGTAGTATGGGTGAGCAGTTCTTC. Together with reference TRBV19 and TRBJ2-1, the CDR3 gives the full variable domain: DGGITQSPKYLFRKEGQNVTLSCEQNLNHDAMYWYRQDPGQGLRLIYYSQIVNDFQKGDIAEGYSVSREKKESFPLTVTSAQKNPTAFYLCASSMGEQFFGPGTRLTVL.

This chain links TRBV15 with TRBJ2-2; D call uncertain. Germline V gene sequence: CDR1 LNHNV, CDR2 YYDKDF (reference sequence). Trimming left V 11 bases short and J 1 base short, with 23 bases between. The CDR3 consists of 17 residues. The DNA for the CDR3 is TGTGCCGCACGAAGAGGATTGGGGTCCCGGAACACCGGGGAGCTGTTTTTT. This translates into CAARRGLGSRNTGELFF.

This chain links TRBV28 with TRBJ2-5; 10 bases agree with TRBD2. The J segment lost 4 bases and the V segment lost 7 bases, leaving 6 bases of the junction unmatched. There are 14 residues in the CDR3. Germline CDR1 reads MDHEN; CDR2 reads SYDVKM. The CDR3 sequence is CASISSGGRETQYF. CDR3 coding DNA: TGTGCCAGCATTAGTAGCGGGGGGCGAGAGACCCAGTACTTC.

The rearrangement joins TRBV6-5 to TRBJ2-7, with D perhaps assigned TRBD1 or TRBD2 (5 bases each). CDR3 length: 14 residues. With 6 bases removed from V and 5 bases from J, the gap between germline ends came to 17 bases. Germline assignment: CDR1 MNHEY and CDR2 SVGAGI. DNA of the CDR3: TGTGCCAGCAGGCCGGGGCCGGTCGGAAACGAGCAGTACTTC. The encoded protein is CASRPGPVGNEQYF.

CDR3 DNA sequence: TGTGCCAGCAGTGGATTGGGTGGGACTAGCGGTTACAATGAGCAGTTCTTC. This codes for CASSGLGGTSGYNEQFF. The rearrangement links TRBV25-1 to TRBJ2-1; the match to TRBD2 covers 11 bases. The CDR3 is made up of 17 amino acids. The V gene end was trimmed by 4 bases and the J gene end by 4 bases; junction bases not matched to a gene: 9. The germline CDR1 and CDR2 sequences are MGHDK and SYGVNS.

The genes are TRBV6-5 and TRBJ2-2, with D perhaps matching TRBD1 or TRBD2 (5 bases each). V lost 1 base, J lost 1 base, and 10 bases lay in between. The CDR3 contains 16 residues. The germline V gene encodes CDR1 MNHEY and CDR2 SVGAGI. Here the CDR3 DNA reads TGTGCCAGCAGTTACTTGCCAGGGAGGAACACCGGGGAGCTGTTTTTT. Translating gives CASSYLPGRNTGELFF.

CDR3 nucleotide sequence: TGTGCCAGCAGCCCGCAGCGGGGCCCAAATGAGCAGTTCTTC. It encodes CASSPQRGPNEQFF. This chain uses TRBV7-6 with TRBJ2-1; 7 bases line up with TRBD2. The junction had 8 bases not matched to a gene; V was cut back by 5 bases and J by 7 bases. The CDR3 is 14 amino acids. Germline lookup yields CDR1 SGHVS and CDR2 FNYEAQ.

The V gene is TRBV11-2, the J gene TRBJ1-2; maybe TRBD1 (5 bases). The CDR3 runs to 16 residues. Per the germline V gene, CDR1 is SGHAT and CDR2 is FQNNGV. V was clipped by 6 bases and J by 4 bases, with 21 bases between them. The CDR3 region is CASRNPARDSSYGYTF. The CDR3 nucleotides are TGTGCCAGCAGAAACCCCGCCCGGGACTCTAGCTATGGCTACACCTTC.

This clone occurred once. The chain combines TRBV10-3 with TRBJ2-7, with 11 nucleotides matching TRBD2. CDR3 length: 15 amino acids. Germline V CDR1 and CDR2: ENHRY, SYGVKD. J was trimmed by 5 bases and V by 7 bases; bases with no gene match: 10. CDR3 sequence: CAITLTSGAHHEQYF. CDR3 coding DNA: TGTGCCATCACCCTGACTAGCGGGGCCCACCACGAGCAGTACTTC.

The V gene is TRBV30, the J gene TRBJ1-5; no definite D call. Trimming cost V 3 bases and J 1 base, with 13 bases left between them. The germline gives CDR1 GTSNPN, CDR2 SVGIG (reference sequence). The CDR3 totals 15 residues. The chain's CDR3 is CAWSPPSPSNQPQHF. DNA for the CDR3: TGTGCCTGGAGCCCTCCATCCCCGAGCAATCAGCCCCAGCATTTT.

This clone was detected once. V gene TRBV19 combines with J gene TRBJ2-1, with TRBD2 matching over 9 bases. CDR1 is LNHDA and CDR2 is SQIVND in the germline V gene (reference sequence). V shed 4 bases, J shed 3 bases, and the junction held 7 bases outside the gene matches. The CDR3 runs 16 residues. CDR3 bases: TGTGCCAGTAGTAGGAGATCTAGCGGGATCTACAATGAGCAGTTCTTC. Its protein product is CASSRRSSGIYNEQFF.

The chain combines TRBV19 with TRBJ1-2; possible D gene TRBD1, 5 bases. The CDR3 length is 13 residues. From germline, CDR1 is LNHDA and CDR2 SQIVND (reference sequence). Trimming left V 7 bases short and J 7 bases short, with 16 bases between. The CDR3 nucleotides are TGTGCCAGTAAAGAGTTCTCTAGGGGTGGCTACACCTTC. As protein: CASKEFSRGGYTF. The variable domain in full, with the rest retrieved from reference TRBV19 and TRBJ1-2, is DGGITQSPKYLFRKEGQNVTLSCEQNLNHDAMYWYRQDPGQGLRLIYYSQIVNDFQKGDIAEGYSVSREKKESFPLTVTSAQKNPTAFYLCASKEFSRGGYTFGSGTRLTVV.

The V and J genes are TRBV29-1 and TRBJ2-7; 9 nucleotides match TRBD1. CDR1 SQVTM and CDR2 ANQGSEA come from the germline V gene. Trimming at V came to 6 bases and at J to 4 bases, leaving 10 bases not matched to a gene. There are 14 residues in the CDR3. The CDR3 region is CSVYGPGQGYEQYF. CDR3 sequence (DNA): TGCAGCGTCTATGGACCGGGACAGGGATACGAGCAGTACTTC.

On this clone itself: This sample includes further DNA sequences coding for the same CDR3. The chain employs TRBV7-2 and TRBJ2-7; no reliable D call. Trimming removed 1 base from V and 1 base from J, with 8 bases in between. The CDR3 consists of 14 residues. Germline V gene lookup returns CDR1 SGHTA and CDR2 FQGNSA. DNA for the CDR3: TGTGCCAGCAGCTTAGGCGGCGCATCCTACGAGCAGTACTTC. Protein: CASSLGGASYEQYF. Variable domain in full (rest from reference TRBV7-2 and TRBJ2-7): GAGVSQSPSNKVTEKGKDVELRCDPISGHTALYWYRQSLGQGLEFLIYFQGNSAPDKSGLPSDRFSAERTGGSVSTLTIQRTQQEDSAVYLCASSLGGASYEQYFGPGTRLTVT.

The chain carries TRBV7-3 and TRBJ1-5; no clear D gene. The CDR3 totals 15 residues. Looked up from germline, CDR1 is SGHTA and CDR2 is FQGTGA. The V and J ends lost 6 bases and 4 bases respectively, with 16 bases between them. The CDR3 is CASSSEPATNQPQHF. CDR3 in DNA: TGTGCCAGCAGTAGTGAGCCTGCCACGAATCAGCCCCAGCATTTT.

The chain's CDR3 is CASSLSVNTEAFF. In DNA form, the CDR3 reads TGTGCCAGCAGCTTAAGCGTGAACACTGAAGCTTTCTTT. The chain has TRBV7-9 and TRBJ1-1; D not resolved. Deletions cut 2 bases from V and 0 bases from J, with 4 bases between. The CDR3 runs 13 residues. The germline CDR1 and CDR2 sequences are SEHNR and FQNEAQ (reference sequence).

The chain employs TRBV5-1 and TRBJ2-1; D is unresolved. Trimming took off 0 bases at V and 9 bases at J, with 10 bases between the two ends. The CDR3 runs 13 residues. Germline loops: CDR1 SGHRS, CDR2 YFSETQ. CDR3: CASSLGRSREQFF. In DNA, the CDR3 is TGCGCCAGCAGCTTGGGCAGATCCCGTGAGCAGTTCTTC.

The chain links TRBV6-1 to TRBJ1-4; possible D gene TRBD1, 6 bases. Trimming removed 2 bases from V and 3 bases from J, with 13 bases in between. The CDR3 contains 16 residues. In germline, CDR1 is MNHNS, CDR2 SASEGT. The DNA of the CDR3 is TGTGCCAGCAGTGAACACAACAGGGCTCCTAATGAAAAACTGTTTTTT. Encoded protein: CASSEHNRAPNEKLFF.

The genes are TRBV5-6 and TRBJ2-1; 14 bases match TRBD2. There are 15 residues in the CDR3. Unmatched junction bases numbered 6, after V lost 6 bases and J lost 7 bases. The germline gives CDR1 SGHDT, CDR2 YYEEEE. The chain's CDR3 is CASIGTSGSGNEQFF. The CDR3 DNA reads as TGTGCCAGCATCGGGACTAGCGGGAGTGGGAATGAGCAGTTCTTC.

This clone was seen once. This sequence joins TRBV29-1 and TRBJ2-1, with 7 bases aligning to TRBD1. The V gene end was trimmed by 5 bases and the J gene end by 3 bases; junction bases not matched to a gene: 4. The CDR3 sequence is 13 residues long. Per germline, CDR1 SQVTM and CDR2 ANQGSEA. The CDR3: CSVRDSHYNEQFF. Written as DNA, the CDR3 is TGCAGCGTTAGGGACAGTCACTACAATGAGCAGTTCTTC.

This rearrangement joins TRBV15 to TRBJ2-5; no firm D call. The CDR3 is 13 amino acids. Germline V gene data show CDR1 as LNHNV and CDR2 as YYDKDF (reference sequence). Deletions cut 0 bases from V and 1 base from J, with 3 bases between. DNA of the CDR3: TGTGCCACCAGCAGAGATGCCCAAGAGACCCAGTACTTC. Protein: CATSRDAQETQYF.

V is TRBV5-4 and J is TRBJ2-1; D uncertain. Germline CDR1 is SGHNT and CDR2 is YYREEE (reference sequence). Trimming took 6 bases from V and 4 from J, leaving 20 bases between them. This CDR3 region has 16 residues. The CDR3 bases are TGTGCCAGCACCACCCGGCGTCCCGGCTCATACAATGAGCAGTTCTTC. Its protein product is CASTTRRPGSYNEQFF.

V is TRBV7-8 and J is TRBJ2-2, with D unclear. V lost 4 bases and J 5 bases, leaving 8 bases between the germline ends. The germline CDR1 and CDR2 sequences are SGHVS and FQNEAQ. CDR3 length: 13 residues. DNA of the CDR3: TGTGCCAGCAGCTCTACCCTTACCGGGGAGCTGTTTTTT. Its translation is CASSSTLTGELFF.

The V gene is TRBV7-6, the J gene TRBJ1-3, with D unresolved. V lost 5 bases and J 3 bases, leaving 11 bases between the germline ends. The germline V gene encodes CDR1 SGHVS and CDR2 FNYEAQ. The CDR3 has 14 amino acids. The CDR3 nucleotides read TGTGCCAGCAGCCCCGGGAGGCTTGGAAACACCATATATTTT. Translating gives CASSPGRLGNTIYF.

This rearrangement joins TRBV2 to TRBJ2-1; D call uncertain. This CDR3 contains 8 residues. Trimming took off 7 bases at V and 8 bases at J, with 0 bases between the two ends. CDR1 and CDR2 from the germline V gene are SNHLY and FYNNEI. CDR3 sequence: CASNEQFF. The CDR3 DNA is TGTGCCAGCAATGAGCAGTTCTTC.